This TCR beta chain was retrieved from a study of OX40 agonist ivuxolimab in advanced cancers. Background on the study: Prior anti-PD-1, anti-PD-L1 or anti-CTLA-4 therapy was allowed; around 40% had some. Study-level findings and limits: No antigen was identified for the clonally expanded peripheral T cells. At doses 0.1 to 3.0 mg/kg, CD4+ and CD8+ clones expanded.

Assay: immunoSEQ multiplex PCR; the TCRdb copy retains only in-frame clones and omits some. The sample yields 65,000 to 85,000 clones, around 87% seen once. To note about this clone: Antigen unknown.

With autoimmune disease history or systemic immunosuppression, patients were excluded. The CDR3 loop spans 17 amino acids. V was pared by 5 bases and J by 2 bases, with 13 bases of the junction left unmatched. The germline CDR1 and CDR2 sequences are SGHTA and FQGNSA. The rearrangement links TRBV7-2 to TRBJ1-2; TRBD1 matches at 8 bases. Sequenced here: CD4+ or CD8+ T cells sorted from blood, sampled in a trial of the OX40 agonist ivuxolimab. The sequence was collected from an adult with an advanced solid tumor such as melanoma, head and neck, liver or kidney cancer. The CDR3 loop reads CASSPQGVPTVNYGYTF. The DNA of the CDR3 is TGTGCCAGCAGCCCACAGGGGGTCCCGACGGTGAACTATGGCTACACCTTC.